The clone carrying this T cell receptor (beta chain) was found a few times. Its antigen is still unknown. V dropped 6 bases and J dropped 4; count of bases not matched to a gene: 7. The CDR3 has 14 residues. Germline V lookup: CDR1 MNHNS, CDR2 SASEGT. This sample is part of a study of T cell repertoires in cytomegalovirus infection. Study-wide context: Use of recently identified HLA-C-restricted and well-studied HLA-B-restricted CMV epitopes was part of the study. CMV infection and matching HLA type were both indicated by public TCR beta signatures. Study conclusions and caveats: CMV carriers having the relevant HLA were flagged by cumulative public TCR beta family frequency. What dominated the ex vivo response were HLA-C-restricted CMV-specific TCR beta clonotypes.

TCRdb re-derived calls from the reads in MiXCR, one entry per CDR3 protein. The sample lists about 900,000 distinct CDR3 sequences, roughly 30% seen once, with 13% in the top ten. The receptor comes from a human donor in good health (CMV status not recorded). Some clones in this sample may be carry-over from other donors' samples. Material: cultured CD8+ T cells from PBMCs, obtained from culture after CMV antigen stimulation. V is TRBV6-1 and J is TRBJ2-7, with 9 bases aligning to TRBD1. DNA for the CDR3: TGTGCCAGCAGAGAGGGACAGGGTTTTTACGAGCAGTACTTC. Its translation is CASREGQGFYEQYF.